This passage covers 22 T cell receptor beta chains from one sample sequenced in a study of blood T cell repertoires in COVID-19. Here immunoSEQ multiplex PCR was the method, and the copy in TCRdb shows in-frame clones only, minus some. The table records some 140,000 clones, nearly 80% of them present only once. The sequencing input was peripheral blood. These receptors were collected from an older man with acute or convalescent COVID-19.

V and J are TRBV7-8 and TRBJ2-6; D ambiguous. The CDR3 consists of 15 residues. CDR1 and CDR2 from the germline V gene are SGHVS and FQNEAQ. Between the trimmed V and J ends, which lost 5 bases and 0 bases, there was a span of 8 bases. The CDR3 protein is CASSRDGSGANVLTF. CDR3 nucleotides: TGTGCCAGCAGCCGAGACGGCTCTGGGGCCAACGTCCTGACTTTC.

A single count supports this clone. The chain has TRBV6-6 and TRBJ2-7; D unclear. V was pared by 0 bases and J by 4 bases, with 7 bases between. The germline CDR1 and CDR2 sequences are MNHNY and SVGAGI (reference sequence). This CDR3 is 13 amino acids long. The CDR3, as DNA: TGTGCCAGCAGTTACTCCGCAGAATACGAGCAGTACGTC. The encoded protein is CASSYSAEYEQYV.

This clone was recorded once. This chain links TRBV19 with TRBJ1-5, with 7 nucleotides matching TRBD1. With 8 bases clipped from V and 2 bases from J, the junction kept 9 bases outside the gene matches. CDR1 is LNHDA, CDR2 SQIVND, per germline (reference sequence). The CDR3 runs to 15 residues. The CDR3 region is CASSDRESGNQPQHF. The CDR3 DNA sequence: TGTGCCAGTTCCGACAGGGAGAGCGGCAATCAGCCCCAGCATTTT.

V is TRBV6-5 and J is TRBJ2-5; 8 bases are shared with TRBD1. The CDR3 contains 13 residues. J was trimmed by 4 bases and V by 6 bases; bases with no gene match: 4. Germline-derived CDR1 and CDR2 are MNHEY and SVGAGI. The CDR3 here is CASRFQGAETQYF. The CDR3 DNA sequence: TGTGCCAGCAGGTTTCAGGGGGCAGAGACCCAGTACTTC.

The chain recombines TRBV4-1 with TRBJ2-1, with 9 bases matching TRBD1. Germline CDR1 reads MGHRA; CDR2 reads YSYEKL. The CDR3 consists of 14 residues. The J segment lost 6 bases and the V segment lost 8 bases, leaving 8 bases of the junction unmatched. The chain's CDR3 is CASRGTGSVNEQFF. DNA of the CDR3: TGCGCCAGCCGGGGGACAGGGTCCGTCAATGAGCAGTTCTTC.

The rearrangement uses TRBV11-2 and TRBJ2-7, with D perhaps matching TRBD2 (6 bases). The germline V gene encodes CDR1 SGHAT and CDR2 FQNNGV. This CDR3 is built from 15 residues. V was clipped by 3 bases and J by 5 bases, with 17 bases between them. Written as DNA, the CDR3 is TGTGCCAGCAGCTTCTCCCCAGGGACTTTCCACGAGCAGTACGTC. Protein: CASSFSPGTFHEQYV.

This clone was counted only a few times. CDR3 bases: TGCGCCAGCAGCAATGGACAGGGGGGGTCTGAAGCTTTCTTT. Amino acid sequence: CASSNGQGGSEAFF. The rearrangement uses TRBV5-1 and TRBJ1-1; TRBD1 matches at 10 bases. This CDR3 has 14 residues. Germline CDR1 SGHRS, CDR2 YFSETQ. V lost 4 bases to trimming and J lost 6 bases; unmatched junction nucleotides: 6.

This rearrangement joins TRBV7-3 to TRBJ2-2, with a weak D call TRBD1 (7 bases). The CDR3 sequence is 16 residues long. Germline V gene lookup returns CDR1 SGHTA and CDR2 FQGTGA. V gave up 5 bases and J gave up 4 bases, with 17 bases separating them. The CDR3 DNA reads TGTGCCAGCAGCCCGATGGGGCAGGGGGGCACCGGGGAGCTGTTTTTT. Its protein is CASSPMGQGGTGELFF.

A few counts support this clone. The J gene is TRBJ1-5, the V gene TRBV20-1; D is perhaps TRBD1 (5 bases). Germline CDR1 DFQATT, CDR2 SNEGSKA (reference sequence). The CDR3 spans 15 residues. V lost 6 bases to trimming and J lost 2 bases, with 17 bases between them. The CDR3 DNA reads TGCAGTGCCAGTCCCGGGGGGGTAGGCAATCAGCCCCAGCATTTT. This sequence encodes CSASPGGVGNQPQHF.

This rearrangement joins TRBV4-1 to TRBJ1-4; TRBD1 matches at 9 bases. The germline V gene encodes CDR1 MGHRA and CDR2 YSYEKL. J was trimmed by 5 bases and V by 5 bases; bases with no gene match: 6. This CDR3 spans 15 amino acids. The CDR3 protein is CASSEGGTGNEKLFF. CDR3 coding DNA: TGCGCCAGCAGCGAAGGAGGGACAGGGAATGAAAAACTGTTTTTT.

This chain connects TRBV15 to TRBJ1-4; possibly TRBD1 for D (5 bases). The CDR3 sequence is 14 residues long. Germline V gene lookup returns CDR1 LNHNV and CDR2 YYDKDF (reference sequence). The germline V and J ends were trimmed by 4 bases and 5 bases, with 11 bases remaining between them. CDR3 protein: CATSIRGRNEKLFF. CDR3 DNA sequence: TGTGCCACCAGCATACGGGGGAGAAATGAAAAACTGTTTTTT. Drawing the rest from reference TRBV15 and TRBJ1-4, the complete variable domain is DAMVIQNPRYQVTQFGKPVTLSCSQTLNHNVMYWYQQKSSQAPKLLFHYYDKDFNNEADTPDNFQSRRPNTSFCFLDIRSPGLGDTAMYLCATSIRGRNEKLFFGSGTQLSVL.

The J gene is TRBJ2-5, the V gene TRBV14; 11 bases align to TRBD2. V was pared by 2 bases and J by 4 bases, with 12 bases of the junction left unmatched. Per the germline V gene, CDR1 is SGHDN and CDR2 is FVKESK. The CDR3 loop spans 18 amino acids. Here the CDR3 reads CASSQRTSGGPTSETQYF. The CDR3, as DNA: TGTGCCAGCAGCCAACGTACTAGCGGGGGCCCGACCTCAGAGACCCAGTACTTC.

The chain has TRBV29-1 and TRBJ1-2; no clear D gene. V gave up 4 bases and J gave up 5 bases, with 8 bases separating them. Per the germline V gene, CDR1 is SQVTM and CDR2 is ANQGSEA. This CDR3 spans 11 amino acids. CDR3 sequence (DNA): TGCAGCGTTGGTTTGAGTTATGGCTACACCTTC. This encodes CSVGLSYGYTF.

This clone has more than one count but fewer than ten. This sequence joins TRBV15 and TRBJ1-3, with TRBD1 matching 11 bases. V lost 4 bases, J lost 4 bases, and 3 bases stayed unmatched. Germline CDR1 reads LNHNV; CDR2 reads YYDKDF (reference sequence). The CDR3 extends over 15 amino acids. The DNA for the CDR3 is TGTGCCACCAGCAAGGACAGGGGGCCCGGAAACACCATATATTTT. Its translation: CATSKDRGPGNTIYF.

V is TRBV7-2 and J is TRBJ1-4, with D uncertain. This CDR3 is 13 amino acids long. Germline loops: CDR1 SGHTA, CDR2 FQGNSA. The germline V and J ends were trimmed by 6 bases and 3 bases, with 8 bases remaining between them. The CDR3 nucleotides read TGTGCCAGCAGTCGTTTTCCTAATGAAAAACTGTTTTTT. It encodes CASSRFPNEKLFF.

This chain joins TRBV7-2 and TRBJ2-7; 10 bases are shared with TRBD1. Germline CDR1 reads SGHTA; CDR2 reads FQGNSA. V lost 5 bases and J lost 4; bases outside the gene matches: 5. CDR3 length: 14 amino acids. CDR3 nucleotides: TGTGCCAGCAGCCTCGGACAGGGGGAATACGAGCAGTACTTC. This encodes CASSLGQGEYEQYF.

The gene calls are TRBV6-4 and TRBJ2-3; D ambiguous. Looked up from germline, CDR1 is MRHNA and CDR2 is SNTAGT. The length of the CDR3 is 15 residues. V lost 0 bases and J 2 bases, leaving 9 bases between the germline ends. CDR3 loop: CASSDSNRNTDTQYF. DNA of the CDR3: TGTGCCAGCAGTGACTCGAACAGAAACACAGATACGCAGTATTTT.

The J gene is TRBJ2-7, the V gene TRBV3-1 (or the pseudogene TRBV3-2); a possible D gene is TRBD2 (7 bases). CDR1 and CDR2 (germline): LGHDT, YNNKEL (reference sequence). This CDR3 contains 14 residues. V was shortened by 1 base and J by 5 bases, with 12 bases between the two germline ends. CDR3 DNA sequence: TGTGCCAGCAGCCAAGGGGGGGGCGCGAACGAGCAGTACGTC. This codes for CASSQGGGANEQYV.

This clone appeared a few times. The chain combines TRBV2 with TRBJ2-1; 11 bases are shared with TRBD1. From germline, CDR1 is SNHLY and CDR2 FYNNEI. This CDR3 has 14 residues. The V segment lost 10 bases and the J segment 9 bases; nucleotides outside the gene matches: 11. CDR3 protein: CAINGQGALGEQFF. The CDR3, as DNA: TGTGCCATTAATGGACAGGGGGCTTTGGGTGAGCAGTTCTTC.

The rearrangement links TRBV28 to TRBJ1-3, with a weak D call TRBD1 (5 bases). V was trimmed by 6 bases and J by 0 bases, leaving 9 bases between them. The CDR3 loop spans 14 amino acids. Looked up from germline, CDR1 is MDHEN and CDR2 is SYDVKM. CDR3 in amino acids: CASRPGISGNTIYF. The CDR3 bases are TGTGCCAGCAGACCAGGGATCTCTGGAAACACCATATATTTT.

The genes are TRBV7-8 and TRBJ2-4; the match to TRBD1 covers 7 bases. The germline V gene has CDR1 SGHVS and CDR2 FQNEAQ. This CDR3 has 15 amino acids. The V and J ends lost 3 bases and 3 bases, in that order; junction bases with no gene match: 5. The CDR3: CASSFDRVGKNIQYF. CDR3 nucleotide sequence: TGTGCCAGCAGCTTCGACAGGGTCGGCAAAAACATTCAGTACTTC.

The V call is TRBV7-9, the J call TRBJ2-1, with 7 bases identical to TRBD1. CDR3 length equals 13 residues. Looked up from germline, CDR1 is SEHNR and CDR2 is FQNEAQ (reference sequence). V dropped 5 bases and J dropped 3; count of bases not matched to a gene: 1. Here the CDR3 reads CASSAGGYNEQFF. As DNA, the CDR3 is TGTGCCAGCAGCGCAGGGGGCTACAATGAGCAGTTCTTC. Full variable domain (remainder filled in from reference TRBV7-9 and TRBJ2-1): DTGVSQNPRHKITKRGQNVTFRCDPISEHNRLYWYRQTLGQGPEFLTYFQNEAQLEKSRLLSDRFSAERPKGSFSTLEIQRTEQGDSAMYLCASSAGGYNEQFFGPGTRLTVL.